The 5 T cell receptor beta chains listed next were all sequenced from one sample in a study of CD8 T cells in ankylosing spondylitis. TCRdb itself ran the 5' RACE reads through MiXCR, one entry per CDR3 protein. The repertoire holds under 250,000 distinct CDR3 sequences, with around 32% as singletons. Material for sequencing was blood, either unsorted or a sorted T cell fraction (not recorded which). The receptors were gathered from a male donor with ankylosing spondylitis or in good health (not recorded which).

The chain combines TRBV12-3 or TRBV12-4 with TRBJ1-1; D may be TRBD1 (5 bases). With 5 bases removed from V and 11 bases from J, the gap between germline ends came to 12 bases. This CDR3 contains 11 residues. CDR3 sequence (DNA): TGTGCCAGCAGTACTGGGGCGGGGGCTTTCTTT. It is translated as CASSTGAGAFF.

The chain is built from TRBV2 and TRBJ2-7; D remains unclear. CDR3 length equals 12 residues. The ends were cut back, 1 base at V and 4 bases at J, with 5 bases in the middle. Looked up from germline, CDR1 is SNHLY and CDR2 is FYNNEI. CDR3 amino acids: CASSEDVYEQYF. The CDR3 DNA is TGTGCCAGCAGTGAAGATGTGTACGAGCAGTACTTC. Using reference TRBV2 and TRBJ2-7 for the parts outside the CDR3, the full variable domain is EPEVTQTPSHQVTQMGQEVILRCVPISNHLYFYWYRQILGQKVEFLVSFYNNEISEKSEIFDDQFSVERPDGSNFTLKIRSTKLEDSAMYFCASSEDVYEQYFGPGTRLTVT.

This chain uses TRBV11-2 with TRBJ2-2; unclear D gene. Trimming took off 4 bases at V and 2 bases at J, with 8 bases between the two ends. The germline V gene has CDR1 SGHAT and CDR2 FQNNGV. This CDR3 contains 14 residues. CDR3 region: CASSSMRNTGELFF. Here the CDR3 DNA reads TGTGCCAGCAGCTCGATGCGTAACACCGGGGAGCTGTTTTTT.

This clonotype was seen at least ten times. This sequence joins TRBV29-1 and TRBJ2-3; D not certain. The CDR3 spans 10 residues. Trimming shortened V by 7 bases and J by 6 bases, and 8 bases separated the two germline ends. The germline V gene encodes CDR1 SQVTM and CDR2 ANQGSEA. The CDR3 region has the DNA TGCAGCGCTCGAGACGATACGCAGTATTTT. As protein: CSARDDTQYF.

This clonotype was detected a few times. The chain joins TRBV5-5 to TRBJ2-1; D is undetermined. The CDR3 runs 11 residues. Trimming stripped 2 bases from V and 8 bases from J, with 5 bases between. Germline assignment: CDR1 SGHKS and CDR2 YYEKEE (reference sequence). In DNA form, the CDR3 reads TGTGCCAGCAGCTTCCTAGATGAGCAGTTCTTC. It translates to CASSFLDEQFF.